The 6 T cell receptor beta chains given below trace back to one sample, sequenced in a study of OX40 agonist ivuxolimab in advanced cancers. TCRdb's copy holds only in-frame clones and misses some; the assay was immunoSEQ multiplex PCR. This sample has some 80,000 clones, with approximately 92% found just once. The sample consisted of CD4+ or CD8+ T cells sorted from blood, taken in a trial of the OX40 agonist ivuxolimab. These receptors were collected from an adult with an advanced solid tumor such as melanoma, head and neck, liver or kidney cancer.

This chain connects TRBV30 to TRBJ2-5; tentative D call: TRBD2 (5 bases). Germline loops: CDR1 GTSNPN, CDR2 SVGIG (reference sequence). V was pared by 0 bases and J by 6 bases, with 23 bases between. The CDR3 is 17 amino acids. The CDR3, as DNA: TGTGCCTGGAGTGTGCGTTTAGGTCGGGGTGGTGGGAAGACCCAGTACTTC. Amino acid sequence: CAWSVRLGRGGGKTQYF.

The rearrangement joins TRBV14 to TRBJ1-2; D remains unclear. The CDR3 sequence is 12 residues long. Trimming pared 6 bases from V and 2 bases from J, leaving 7 bases between. Per germline, CDR1 SGHDN and CDR2 FVKESK. The CDR3 DNA is TGTGCCAGCAGTGAGAGAAACTATGGCTACACCTTC. Protein: CASSERNYGYTF.

The chain couples TRBV6-4 to TRBJ2-1, with D perhaps matching TRBD2 (6 bases). Per the germline V gene, CDR1 is MRHNA and CDR2 is SNTAGT. Trimming stripped 5 bases from V and 7 bases from J, with 12 bases between. The CDR3 extends over 13 amino acids. CDR3 loop: CASSSGSGNEQFF. The CDR3 DNA follows: TGTGCCAGCAGTTCCGGGAGCGGAAATGAGCAGTTCTTC.

CDR3 nucleotides: TGTGCCAGCAGTTACATTAGCCCAGATACGCAGTATTTT. As protein: CASSYISPDTQYF. The chain has TRBV6-6 and TRBJ2-3, with D unresolved. The CDR3 sequence is 13 residues long. Trimming left V 2 bases short and J 4 bases short, with 7 bases between. Germline-derived CDR1 and CDR2 are MNHNY and SVGAGI (reference sequence).

In DNA, the CDR3 is TGTGCCAGCAGTCGACAGGGTGATGATGGCTACACCTTC. Its translation is CASSRQGDDGYTF. The chain employs TRBV2 and TRBJ1-2, with 7 positions matching TRBD1. The V gene's germline CDR1 is SNHLY and CDR2 FYNNEI. The CDR3 length is 13 residues. Trimming cost V 5 bases and J 6 bases; bases outside gene matches: 6.

The CDR3 reads CATSAGTGSYNEQFF. CDR3 nucleotides: TGTGCCACCTCAGCCGGGACAGGGTCCTACAATGAGCAGTTCTTC. The chain links TRBV19 to TRBJ2-1, with 9 bases matching TRBD1. The V gene end was trimmed by 10 bases and the J gene end by 1 base; junction bases not matched to a gene: 8. This CDR3 has 15 residues. CDR1 LNHDA and CDR2 SQIVND come from the germline V gene (reference sequence).